This TCR beta chain was retrieved from a study of CD8 T cells in ankylosing spondylitis. This clonotype was found many times. TCRdb re-derived calls from the 5' RACE reads in MiXCR, one entry per CDR3 protein. The table lists about 42,000 distinct CDR3 sequences, roughly 2.5% of them singletons. The ends were cut back, 0 bases at V and 6 bases at J, with 12 bases in the middle. Germline V CDR1 and CDR2: SGDLS, YYNGEE. The CDR3 has 15 residues. Specimen: blood, either unsorted or a sorted T cell fraction (not recorded which). The chain is built from TRBV9 and TRBJ2-2; D is perhaps TRBD2 (7 bases). The TCR was taken from a male donor with ankylosing spondylitis or in good health (not recorded which). CDR3 sequence: CASSVAGGAPGELFF. The CDR3 region has the DNA TGTGCCAGCAGCGTAGCGGGGGGCGCCCCCGGGGAGCTGTTTTTT.